What follows are 17 T cell receptor beta chains derived from one specimen sequenced in a study of shared clonotypes between healthy human individuals (dated by TCRdb to the early 2020s). The method behind the library was the immunoSEQ multiplex PCR assay. As stored in TCRdb, this immuneACCESS dataset retains in-frame rearrangements with V and J assigned. A fraction of the clones does not appear; measured against another copy, unresolved V genes explain less than half of the discrepancy, and the remainder lacks a known reason. Here the sample has about 1.1 million clones; about 80% occur a single time. The ten largest clones capture approximately 0.5% of the sample. Specimen: memory CD4+ T cells from PBMCs. The cell subset or site label on this specimen signifies: CD45RA-negative fraction. These receptors all stem from a man younger than 30 in good health. Some clones in this sample may be carry-over from other donors' samples.

CDR3 protein: CASLDSGNQPQHF. The CDR3, as DNA: TGTGCCAGCTTGGACAGTGGCAATCAGCCCCAGCATTTT. J is TRBJ1-5 and V is TRBV28; perhaps TRBD1 as D (6 bases). Germline CDR1 and CDR2: MDHEN and SYDVKM. Deletions cut 8 bases from V and 2 bases from J, with 10 bases between. The CDR3 totals 13 residues.

This clone was found many times. The chain has TRBV30 and TRBJ2-3; a possible D gene is TRBD2 (5 bases). CDR1 and CDR2 from the germline V gene are GTSNPN and SVGIG (reference sequence). The CDR3 is made up of 12 amino acids. V lost 3 bases and J 5 bases, leaving 9 bases between the germline ends. CDR3 in DNA: TGTGCCTGGAGCTTCGGGGAAGATACGCAGTATTTT. Translation gives CAWSFGEDTQYF.

The chain carries TRBV18 and TRBJ1-2, with TRBD1 as a possible D gene (5 bases). V gave up 7 bases and J gave up 5 bases, with 14 bases separating them. Germline-derived CDR1 and CDR2 are KGHSH and LQKENI. This CDR3 contains 13 residues. CDR3 loop: CASFGAGSYGYTF. The CDR3 nucleotides are TGTGCCAGCTTTGGGGCCGGGAGTTATGGCTACACCTTC.

The genes are TRBV7-2 and TRBJ2-6; possible D gene TRBD2, 5 bases. V was clipped by 2 bases and J by 1 base, with 15 bases between them. The CDR3 is made up of 18 amino acids. Germline V lookup: CDR1 SGHTA, CDR2 FQGNSA. The CDR3 sequence: CASSLNMGATSGANVLTF. CDR3 DNA: TGTGCCAGCAGCTTAAATATGGGAGCAACTTCTGGGGCCAACGTCCTGACTTTC.

V usage is TRBV29-1 and J usage is TRBJ2-5; D gene uncertain. The J call may be in error: the DNA end matches TRBJ2-7 better. The CDR3 spans 12 residues. Germline CDR1 and CDR2: SQVTM and ANQGSEA. The CDR3 coding sequence is TGCAGCGCCGAAGGACCGATCTACGAGCAGTACTTC. Encoded protein: CSAEGPIYEQYF.

This sequence joins TRBV27 and TRBJ1-3, with 10 bases aligning to TRBD1. The germline gives CDR1 MNHEY, CDR2 SMNVEV (reference sequence). The CDR3 length is 15 residues. J lost 6 bases, V lost 8 bases, and 10 bases had no gene match. CDR3 region: CASPKSGQGENTIYF. The CDR3 DNA follows: TGTGCCAGCCCAAAATCCGGACAGGGGGAAAACACCATATATTTT.

This chain joins TRBV21-1 and TRBJ2-1. TRBV21-1 is a pseudogene locus. The CDR3 runs to 12 residues. The DNA of the CDR3 is TGTGCCAGCAGCAAAAAATACAATGAGCAGTTCTTC. Translated, it gives CASSKKYNEQFF.

The chain combines TRBV28 with TRBJ1-2, with D tentatively TRBD1 (5 bases). This CDR3 is 15 amino acids long. Trimming took 4 bases from V and 8 from J, leaving 20 bases between them. Germline loops: CDR1 MDHEN, CDR2 SYDVKM. This CDR3 reads CASSSRTPGDDGYTF. The CDR3 DNA sequence: TGTGCCAGCAGTTCCCGGACACCTGGAGACGACGGCTACACCTTC.

In the case of this clone: The identical CDR3 is also encoded by other nucleotide sequences in the sample. This sequence joins TRBV5-1 and TRBJ2-7, with D possibly being TRBD2 (6 bases). Germline values: CDR1 SGHRS, CDR2 YFSETQ. The ends were cut back, 4 bases at V and 2 bases at J, with 13 bases in the middle. This CDR3 is built from 14 residues. CDR3 in DNA: TGCGCCAGCAGCCGCGACGGAGGGGCCTACGAGCAGTACTTC. It encodes CASSRDGGAYEQYF.

V gene TRBV2 combines with J gene TRBJ2-5, with D perhaps TRBD2 (6 bases). Germline CDR1 is SNHLY and CDR2 is FYNNEI. V lost 2 bases to trimming and J lost 7 bases, with 17 bases between them. The CDR3 has 15 amino acids. The CDR3 nucleotides read TGTGCCAGCAGTGAACTGGCTAGCGATCGGGCGACCCAGTACTTC. Translating it yields CASSELASDRATQYF.

This chain uses TRBV5-1 with TRBJ1-4; D is possibly TRBD1 (5 bases). Trimming pared 4 bases from V and 5 bases from J, leaving 21 bases between. This CDR3 has 17 amino acids. Germline lookup yields CDR1 SGHRS and CDR2 YFSETQ. The CDR3 spells CASSRWALRGANEKLFF. The CDR3 bases are TGCGCCAGCAGCCGGTGGGCGTTAAGGGGTGCCAATGAAAAACTGTTTTTT.

This rearrangement joins TRBV5-1 to TRBJ2-7; 7 nucleotides align to TRBD1. Germline assignment: CDR1 SGHRS and CDR2 YFSETQ. This CDR3 comprises 16 residues. Trimming at V came to 2 bases and at J to 7 bases, leaving 15 bases not matched to a gene. The CDR3 DNA follows: TGCGCCAGCAGCTTTTTAACCACAGGGGTCTCGGGGGAGCAGTACTTC. It yields the protein CASSFLTTGVSGEQYF. Full variable domain (rest looked up from reference TRBV5-1 and TRBJ2-7): KAGVTQTPRYLIKTRGQQVTLSCSPISGHRSVSWYQQTPGQGLQFLFEYFSETQRNKGNFPGRFSGRQFSNSRSEMNVSTLELGDSALYLCASSFLTTGVSGEQYFGPGTRLTVT.

The J gene is TRBJ1-1, the V gene TRBV11-2; D call uncertain. Germline loops: CDR1 SGHAT, CDR2 FQNNGV. V lost 3 bases and J lost 1, with 9 bases in between. The CDR3 extends over 14 amino acids. CDR3 sequence: CASSFTRGNTEAFF. Written as DNA, the CDR3 is TGTGCCAGCAGCTTTACTCGGGGGAACACTGAAGCTTTCTTT.

The chain employs TRBV6-6 and TRBJ2-5; no clear D gene. This CDR3 contains 14 residues. The V and J ends lost 2 bases and 1 base respectively, with 8 bases between them. Germline V gene lookup returns CDR1 MNHNY and CDR2 SVGAGI (reference sequence). The CDR3 loop is CASSYLGIQETQYF. The CDR3 DNA is TGTGCCAGCAGTTACCTCGGAATCCAAGAGACCCAGTACTTC.

Only one count was recorded for this clone. The CDR3 bases are TGTGCCAGCAGCAAAACCGGGACAGAGTCCTACGAGCAGTACTTC. Amino acid sequence: CASSKTGTESYEQYF. V and J are TRBV7-2 and TRBJ2-7; 7 nucleotides agree with TRBD1. The CDR3 length is 15 residues. V shed 5 bases and J 1 base; nucleotides not matched to a gene: 8. Per the germline V gene, CDR1 is SGHTA and CDR2 is FQGNSA.

V gene TRBV5-4 combines with J gene TRBJ2-2, with 9 bases matching TRBD2. V lost 6 bases and J lost 2; bases outside the gene matches: 14. Germline V gives CDR1 SGHNT, CDR2 YYREEE (reference sequence). The CDR3 spans 18 residues. The CDR3 bases are TGTGCCAGCAACCCCGGCGGTGGGCGGGAGGGTAACACCGGGGAGCTGTTTTTT. Translation gives CASNPGGGREGNTGELFF.

The rearrangement links TRBV15 to TRBJ2-5, with D possibly matching TRBD1 (6 bases). Trimming left V 6 bases short and J 2 bases short, with 10 bases between. Germline-derived CDR1 and CDR2 are LNHNV and YYDKDF (reference sequence). The CDR3 sequence is 13 residues long. CDR3 in amino acids: CATRRGWQETQYF. DNA of the CDR3: TGTGCCACCAGGAGGGGGTGGCAAGAGACCCAGTACTTC.